Listed below are T cell receptor beta chains from one sample, sequenced in a study of T-cell reconstitution after alpha-beta-depleted transplantation in children. TCRdb used MiXCR to reprocess the PCR reads, holding one entry per CDR3 protein. The data contain hundreds of thousands of distinct CDR3 sequences, 16% of them seen just once; the ten biggest clones take up approximately 1%. The material sequenced was PBMCs from the stem cell graft donor, taken from the stem cell graft. The source is a human donor who donated a stem cell graft to a child with acute myeloid leukemia. The CDR3 runs from the conserved cysteine through the conserved F or W. Each record gives: V gene, J gene, CDR3 protein.

v_gene: TRBV12-3/TRBV12-4; j_gene: TRBJ2-1; CDR3aa: CASSSHGPYRDEQFF
v_gene: TRBV20-1; j_gene: TRBJ2-1; CDR3aa: CRSSPQQGQDGVSSYNEQFF
v_gene: TRBV20-1; j_gene: TRBJ1-6; CDR3aa: CSASPGQGHNSPLHF
v_gene: TRBV5-1; j_gene: TRBJ2-3; CDR3aa: CASSLESPSDTQYF
v_gene: TRBV12-3/TRBV12-4; j_gene: TRBJ1-2; CDR3aa: CASSLPRNYGYTF
v_gene: TRBV11-2; j_gene: TRBJ1-3; CDR3aa: CASSFPWGGAGNTIYF
v_gene: TRBV12-3/TRBV12-4; j_gene: TRBJ2-5; CDR3aa: CASGHTRATFQETQYF
v_gene: TRBV7-2; j_gene: TRBJ1-2; CDR3aa: CASSLDQGANYGYTF
v_gene: TRBV4-2; j_gene: TRBJ1-2; CDR3aa: CASSPDGPANYGYTF
v_gene: TRBV11-2; j_gene: TRBJ2-3; CDR3aa: CASSPFSTDTQYF
v_gene: TRBV9; j_gene: TRBJ2-2; CDR3aa: CASSPNPTGGGAGELFF
v_gene: TRBV12-3/TRBV12-4; j_gene: TRBJ2-5; CDR3aa: CASSPRWGIETQYF
v_gene: TRBV20-1; j_gene: TRBJ2-1; CDR3aa: CSAGGSLNDNEQFF
v_gene: TRBV13; j_gene: TRBJ2-7; CDR3aa: CASSFSGPLNEQYF
v_gene: TRBV30; j_gene: TRBJ2-1; CDR3aa: CACLGGKSSYNEQFF
v_gene: TRBV18; j_gene: TRBJ1-1; CDR3aa: CASSLDRSNTEAFF
v_gene: TRBV29-1; j_gene: TRBJ2-1; CDR3aa: CSVNYRGRVEQFF
v_gene: TRBV4-3; j_gene: TRBJ2-7; CDR3aa: CASSQAEFSGQGILYEQYF
v_gene: TRBV6-1; j_gene: TRBJ1-5; CDR3aa: CASSRGKTQPQHF
v_gene: TRBV5-1; j_gene: TRBJ2-3; CDR3aa: CASRSGTGEDTQYF
v_gene: TRBV25-1; j_gene: TRBJ1-6; CDR3aa: CASSGQNNSPLHF
v_gene: TRBV6-5; j_gene: TRBJ2-7; CDR3aa: CASSYSPGGTYEQYF
v_gene: TRBV20-1; j_gene: TRBJ1-5; CDR3aa: CSAQGQSYSNQPQHF
v_gene: TRBV4-3; j_gene: TRBJ2-1; CDR3aa: CASSQGWRGYNEQFF
v_gene: TRBV20-1; j_gene: TRBJ2-7; CDR3aa: CSATFGGPLSYEQYF
v_gene: TRBV12-2; j_gene: TRBJ1-3; CDR3aa: CASRYRPSGNTIYF
v_gene: TRBV20-1; j_gene: TRBJ2-6; CDR3aa: CSARGAPSGANVLTF
v_gene: TRBV12-3/TRBV12-4; j_gene: TRBJ2-7; CDR3aa: CASRDPGQRYEQYF
v_gene: TRBV20-1; j_gene: TRBJ2-1; CDR3aa: CSARELINEQFF
v_gene: TRBV20-1; j_gene: TRBJ2-1; CDR3aa: CSARGPPSGCSYNEQFF
v_gene: TRBV20-1; j_gene: TRBJ1-6; CDR3aa: CSAREKRQPSYNSPLHF
v_gene: TRBV29-1; j_gene: TRBJ2-1; CDR3aa: CSVEGLGYNEQFF
v_gene: TRBV12-3/TRBV12-4; j_gene: TRBJ2-3; CDR3aa: CASRPGGRSTDTQYF
v_gene: TRBV7-9; j_gene: TRBJ2-5; CDR3aa: CASSLRRDYQETQYF
v_gene: TRBV21-1; j_gene: TRBJ2-1; CDR3aa: CASSKALKGARENEQFF
v_gene: TRBV7-3; j_gene: TRBJ2-1; CDR3aa: CASSFLGGSYNEQFF
v_gene: TRBV20-1; j_gene: TRBJ2-7; CDR3aa: CSARLADTYEQYF
v_gene: TRBV6-1; j_gene: TRBJ1-6; CDR3aa: CASSATGLNSPLHF
v_gene: TRBV30; j_gene: TRBJ1-5; CDR3aa: CAWSPGQVNQPQHF
v_gene: TRBV6-5; j_gene: TRBJ2-3; CDR3aa: CASSYSDRQGGGTDTQYF